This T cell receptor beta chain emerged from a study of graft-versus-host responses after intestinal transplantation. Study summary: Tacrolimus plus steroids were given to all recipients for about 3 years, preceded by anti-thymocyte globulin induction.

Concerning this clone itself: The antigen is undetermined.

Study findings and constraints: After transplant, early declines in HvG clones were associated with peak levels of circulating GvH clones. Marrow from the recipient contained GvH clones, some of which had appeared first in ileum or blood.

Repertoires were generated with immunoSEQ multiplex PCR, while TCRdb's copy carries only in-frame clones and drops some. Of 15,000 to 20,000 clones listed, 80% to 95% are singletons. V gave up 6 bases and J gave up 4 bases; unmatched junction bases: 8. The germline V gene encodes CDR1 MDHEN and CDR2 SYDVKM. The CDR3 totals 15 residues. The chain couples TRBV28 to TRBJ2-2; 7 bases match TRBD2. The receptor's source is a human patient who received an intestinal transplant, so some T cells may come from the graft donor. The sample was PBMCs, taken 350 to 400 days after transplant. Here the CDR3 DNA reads TGTGCCAGCAGGTCGTGGGGAGGGCCCACCGGGGAGCTGTTTTTT. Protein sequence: CASRSWGGPTGELFF.